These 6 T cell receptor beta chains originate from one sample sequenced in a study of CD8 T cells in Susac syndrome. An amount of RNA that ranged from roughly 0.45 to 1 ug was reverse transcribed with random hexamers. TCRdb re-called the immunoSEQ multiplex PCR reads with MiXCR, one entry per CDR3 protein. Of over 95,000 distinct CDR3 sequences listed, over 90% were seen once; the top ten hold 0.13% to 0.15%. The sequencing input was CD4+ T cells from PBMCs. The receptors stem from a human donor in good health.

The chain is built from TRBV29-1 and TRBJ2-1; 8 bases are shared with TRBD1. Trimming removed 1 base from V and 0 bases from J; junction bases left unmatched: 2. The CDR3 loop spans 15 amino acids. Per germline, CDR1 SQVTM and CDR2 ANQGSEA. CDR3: CSVEGTGSSYNEQFF. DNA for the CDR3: TGCAGCGTTGAAGGGACAGGGAGCTCCTACAATGAGCAGTTCTTC.

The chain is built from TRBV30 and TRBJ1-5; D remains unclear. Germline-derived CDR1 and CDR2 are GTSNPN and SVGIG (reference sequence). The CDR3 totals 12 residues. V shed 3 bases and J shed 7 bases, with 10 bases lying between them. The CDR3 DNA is TGTGCCTGGAGAAGGCCGGGGCAGCCCCAGCATTTT. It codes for CAWRRPGQPQHF. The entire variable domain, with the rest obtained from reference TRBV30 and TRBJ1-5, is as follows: SQTIHQWPATLVQPVGSPLSLECTVEGTSNPNLYWYRQAAGRGLQLLFYSVGIGQISSEVPQNLSASRPQDRQFILSSKKLLLSDSGFYLCAWRRPGQPQHFGDGTRLSIL.

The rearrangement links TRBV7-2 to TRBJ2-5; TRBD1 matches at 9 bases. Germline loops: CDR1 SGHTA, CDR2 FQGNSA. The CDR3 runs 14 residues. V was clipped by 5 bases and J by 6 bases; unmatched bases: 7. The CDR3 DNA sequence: TGTGCCAGCAGCCCCGGGACAGGGCCGCAGACCCAGTACTTC. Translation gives CASSPGTGPQTQYF.

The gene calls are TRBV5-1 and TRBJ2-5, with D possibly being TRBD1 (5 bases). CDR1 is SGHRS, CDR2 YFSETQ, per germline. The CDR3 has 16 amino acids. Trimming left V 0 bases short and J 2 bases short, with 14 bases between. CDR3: CASSLASQGWQETQYF. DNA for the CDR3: TGCGCCAGCAGCTTGGCGAGTCAGGGTTGGCAAGAGACCCAGTACTTC. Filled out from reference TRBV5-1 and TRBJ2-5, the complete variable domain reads KAGVTQTPRYLIKTRGQQVTLSCSPISGHRSVSWYQQTPGQGLQFLFEYFSETQRNKGNFPGRFSGRQFSNSRSEMNVSTLELGDSALYLCASSLASQGWQETQYFGPGTRLLVL.

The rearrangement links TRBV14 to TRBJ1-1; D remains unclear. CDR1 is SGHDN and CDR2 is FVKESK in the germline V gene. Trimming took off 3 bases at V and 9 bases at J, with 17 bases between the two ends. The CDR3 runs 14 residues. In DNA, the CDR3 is TGTGCCAGCAGCCACTTCAGCAAAACAGCGAAAGCTTTCTTT. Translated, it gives CASSHFSKTAKAFF.

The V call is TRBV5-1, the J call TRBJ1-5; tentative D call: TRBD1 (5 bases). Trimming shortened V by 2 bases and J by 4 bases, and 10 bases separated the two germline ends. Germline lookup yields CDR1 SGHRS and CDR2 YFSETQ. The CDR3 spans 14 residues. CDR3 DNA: TGCGCCAGCAGCTTCGGGACTCCGAATCAGCCCCAGCATTTT. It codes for CASSFGTPNQPQHF.